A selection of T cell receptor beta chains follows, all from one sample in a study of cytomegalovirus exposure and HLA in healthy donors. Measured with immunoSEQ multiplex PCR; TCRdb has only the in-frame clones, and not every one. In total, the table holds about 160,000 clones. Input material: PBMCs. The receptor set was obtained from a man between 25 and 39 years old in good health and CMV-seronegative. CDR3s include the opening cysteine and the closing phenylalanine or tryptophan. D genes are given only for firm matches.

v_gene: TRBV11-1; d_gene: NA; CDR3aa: CASSLAQGIAKNIQYF
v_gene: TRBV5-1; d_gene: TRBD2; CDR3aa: CASSFAGEREQYF
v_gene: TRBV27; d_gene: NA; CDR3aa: CASSFSGEPRSSGNTIYF
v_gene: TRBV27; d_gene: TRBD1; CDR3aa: CASSFFWDRVSGYGYTF
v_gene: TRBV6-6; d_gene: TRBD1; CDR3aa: CASHRTGEIYEQYF
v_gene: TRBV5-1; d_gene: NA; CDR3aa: CASSLPETRGNEQFF
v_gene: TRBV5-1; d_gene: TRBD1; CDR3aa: CASSALQGASGETQYF
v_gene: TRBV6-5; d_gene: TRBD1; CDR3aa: CASSPETGFF
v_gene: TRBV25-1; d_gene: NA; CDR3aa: CASSLSPGETQYF
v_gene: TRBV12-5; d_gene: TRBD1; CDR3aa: CASSGTGISYEQYF
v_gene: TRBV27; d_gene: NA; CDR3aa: CASSYQGSSGNTIYF
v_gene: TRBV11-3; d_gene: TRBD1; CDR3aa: CASSLDTGGTSGNTIYF
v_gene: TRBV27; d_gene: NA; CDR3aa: CASSPLLQGRSPEQFF
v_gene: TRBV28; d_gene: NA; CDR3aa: CASSLLSSRSGDTQYF
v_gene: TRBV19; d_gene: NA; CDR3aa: CASRDRANTGELFF
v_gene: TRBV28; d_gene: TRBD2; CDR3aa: CASSLFLAGAYNEQFF
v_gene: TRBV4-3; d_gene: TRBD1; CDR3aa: CASSQVGDRGYYGYTF
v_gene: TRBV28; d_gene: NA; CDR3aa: CASSHIPTGELFF